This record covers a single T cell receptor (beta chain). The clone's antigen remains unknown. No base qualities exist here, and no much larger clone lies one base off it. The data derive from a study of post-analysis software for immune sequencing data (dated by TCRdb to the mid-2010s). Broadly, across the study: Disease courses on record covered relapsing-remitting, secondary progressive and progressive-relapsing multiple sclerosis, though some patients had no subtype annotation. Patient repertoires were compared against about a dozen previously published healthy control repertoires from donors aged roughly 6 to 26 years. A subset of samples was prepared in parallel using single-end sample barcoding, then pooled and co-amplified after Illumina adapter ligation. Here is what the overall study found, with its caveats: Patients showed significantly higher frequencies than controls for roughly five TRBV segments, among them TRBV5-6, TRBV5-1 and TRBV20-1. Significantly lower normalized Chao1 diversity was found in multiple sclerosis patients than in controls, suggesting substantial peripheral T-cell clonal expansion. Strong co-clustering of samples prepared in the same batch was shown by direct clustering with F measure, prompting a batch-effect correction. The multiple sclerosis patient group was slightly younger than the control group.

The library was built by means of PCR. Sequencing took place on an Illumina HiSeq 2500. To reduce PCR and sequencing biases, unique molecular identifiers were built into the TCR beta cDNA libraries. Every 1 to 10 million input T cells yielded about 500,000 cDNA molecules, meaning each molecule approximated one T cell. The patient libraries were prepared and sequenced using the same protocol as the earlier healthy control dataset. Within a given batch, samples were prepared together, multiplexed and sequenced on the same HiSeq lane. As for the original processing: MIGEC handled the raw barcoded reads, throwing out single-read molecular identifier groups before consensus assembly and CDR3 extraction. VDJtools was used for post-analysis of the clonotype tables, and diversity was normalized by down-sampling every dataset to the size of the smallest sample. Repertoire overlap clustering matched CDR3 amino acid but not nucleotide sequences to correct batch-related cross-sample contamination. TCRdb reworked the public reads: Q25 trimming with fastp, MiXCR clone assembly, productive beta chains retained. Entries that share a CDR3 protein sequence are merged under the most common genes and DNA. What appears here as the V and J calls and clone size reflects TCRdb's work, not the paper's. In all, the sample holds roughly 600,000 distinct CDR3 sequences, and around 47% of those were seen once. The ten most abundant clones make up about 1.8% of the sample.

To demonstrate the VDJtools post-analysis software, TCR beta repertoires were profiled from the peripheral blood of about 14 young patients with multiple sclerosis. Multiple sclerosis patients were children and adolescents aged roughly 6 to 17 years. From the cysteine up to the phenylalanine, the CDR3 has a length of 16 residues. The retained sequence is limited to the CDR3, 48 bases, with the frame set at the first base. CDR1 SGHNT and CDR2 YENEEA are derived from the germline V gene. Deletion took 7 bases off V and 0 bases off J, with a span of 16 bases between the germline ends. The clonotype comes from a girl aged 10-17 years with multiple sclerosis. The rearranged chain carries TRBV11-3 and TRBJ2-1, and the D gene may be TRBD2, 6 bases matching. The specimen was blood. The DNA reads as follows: TGTGCCAGCACCTTGGGACGGGGGAGCTCCTACAATGAGCAGTTCTTC. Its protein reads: CASTLGRGSSYNEQFF.